This T cell receptor (beta chain) was sequenced during a study of blood T cell repertoires in COVID-19. Study summary: The United States, Italy and Spain provided the acute and convalescent COVID-19 samples.

The CDR3 length is 15 residues. CDR1 and CDR2 from the germline V gene are SGHTA and FQGNSA. Trimming took 4 bases from V and 0 from J, leaving 13 bases between them. In the source study's methods: Cell counts per sample came from amplifying reference gene primers. Profiling relied on immunoSEQ multiplex PCR, and the TCRdb table lists in-frame clones only, not all of them. That table supplies the V and J calls and clone size; D and trimming were determined from the DNA. This table holds about 250,000 clones, under 90% found once. Participants came from some 23 US areas, aged roughly 18 to 89 years. In Cohort 3, a recovered donor had either two negative PCRs, clearance, or symptom resolution.

This sequence joins TRBV7-2 and TRBJ2-7; D might be TRBD2 (5 bases). The TCR was taken from a man aged 35 to 55 who had recovered from COVID-19. Sequencing was performed on PBMCs or T cells enriched from blood (not recorded which). CDR3 region: CASSSNALVSYEQYF. The CDR3 DNA reads as TGTGCCAGCAGCTCCAACGCACTAGTCTCCTACGAGCAGTACTTC.